Listed below are T cell receptor beta chains from one sample, sequenced in a study of blood T cells in healthy people across ages. TCRdb re-analysed the 5' RACE reads in MiXCR, keeping a single row per CDR3 protein. The sample includes about 670,000 distinct CDR3 sequences, 52% of them seen just once. The sample comprised blood. The receptors were sampled from a woman older than 75 in good health. Both conserved end residues are part of each CDR3. The D gene is left open where the match is weak. The size field is filled for only some rows; it gives once, few, many or a size class.

clone_size: -
cdr3_length: 16
d_call: TRBD2
v_call: TRBV12-3/TRBV12-4
j_call: TRBJ2-1
cdr3_aa: CASSLSPSGGGNEQFF
cdr3_nt: TGTGCCAGCAGTTTATCCCCTAGCGGGGGGGGCAATGAGCAGTTCTTC

clone_size: -
cdr3_length: 15
d_call: TRBD1
v_call: TRBV9
j_call: TRBJ2-7
cdr3_aa: CASSPWGTGGSEQYF
cdr3_nt: TGTGCCAGCAGCCCCTGGGGGACAGGGGGTTCCGAGCAGTACTTC

clone_size: many
cdr3_length: 15
d_call: -
v_call: TRBV3-1
j_call: TRBJ2-6
cdr3_aa: CASRTEGLRANVLTF
cdr3_nt: TGTGCCAGCAGGACAGAGGGGTTGCGGGCCAACGTCCTGACTTTC

clone_size: many
cdr3_length: 15
d_call: -
v_call: TRBV20-1
j_call: TRBJ2-5
cdr3_aa: CSARADAAASETQYF
cdr3_nt: TGCAGTGCTAGAGCTGACGCGGCGGCCAGTGAGACCCAGTACTTC

clone_size: -
cdr3_length: 17
d_call: TRBD1
v_call: TRBV5-1
j_call: TRBJ2-5
cdr3_aa: CASSIGQGRPWQETQYF
cdr3_nt: TGCGCCAGCAGCATTGGACAGGGACGGCCTTGGCAAGAGACCCAGTACTTC

clone_size: many
cdr3_length: 16
d_call: TRBD1
v_call: TRBV29-1
j_call: TRBJ2-1
cdr3_aa: CSVEDRGRGIPNEQFF
cdr3_nt: TGCAGCGTTGAAGATCGGGGCAGGGGGATCCCCAATGAGCAGTTCTTC

clone_size: once
cdr3_length: 14
d_call: TRBD1
v_call: TRBV12-3/TRBV12-4
j_call: TRBJ1-1
cdr3_aa: CASRGQGLGAEAFF
cdr3_nt: TGTGCCAGCAGGGGACAGGGTCTGGGGGCTGAAGCTTTCTTT

clone_size: many
cdr3_length: 16
d_call: TRBD2
v_call: TRBV18
j_call: TRBJ2-1
cdr3_aa: CASQPTREGRANEQFF
cdr3_nt: TGTGCCAGCCAACCTACACGGGAGGGCCGGGCTAATGAGCAGTTCTTC

clone_size: -
cdr3_length: 16
d_call: TRBD2
v_call: TRBV6-4
j_call: TRBJ2-1
cdr3_aa: CASSATSGGAGDEQFF
cdr3_nt: TGTGCCAGCAGTGCGACTAGCGGGGGGGCAGGCGATGAGCAGTTCTTC

clone_size: -
cdr3_length: 13
d_call: -
v_call: TRBV5-1
j_call: TRBJ1-1
cdr3_aa: CASSLGFDTEAFF
cdr3_nt: TGCGCCAGCAGCTTAGGGTTCGACACTGAAGCTTTCTTT

clone_size: many
cdr3_length: 16
d_call: -
v_call: TRBV7-2
j_call: TRBJ2-2
cdr3_aa: CASSLIGGAWSGELFF
cdr3_nt: TGTGCCAGCAGCTTAATCGGGGGCGCATGGTCCGGGGAGCTGTTTTTT

clone_size: -
cdr3_length: 16
d_call: -
v_call: TRBV2
j_call: TRBJ1-1
cdr3_aa: CASSDGDIKLLTEAFF
cdr3_nt: TGTGCCAGCAGTGATGGGGACATAAAATTATTGACTGAAGCTTTCTTT

clone_size: -
cdr3_length: 15
d_call: -
v_call: TRBV6-1
j_call: TRBJ1-6
cdr3_aa: CASKIEGQANSPLHF
cdr3_nt: TGTGCCAGCAAAATTGAGGGACAAGCAAATTCACCCCTCCACTTT

clone_size: many
cdr3_length: 13
d_call: -
v_call: TRBV6-5
j_call: TRBJ1-1
cdr3_aa: CASTLGGNTEAFF
cdr3_nt: TGTGCCAGCACCCTAGGGGGGAACACTGAAGCTTTCTTT

clone_size: -
cdr3_length: 14
d_call: TRBD1
v_call: TRBV12-3/TRBV12-4
j_call: TRBJ2-3
cdr3_aa: CASTTGTGWDTQYF
cdr3_nt: TGTGCCAGCACCACCGGGACAGGGTGGGATACGCAGTATTTT

clone_size: many
cdr3_length: 15
d_call: -
v_call: TRBV5-1
j_call: TRBJ2-3
cdr3_aa: CASSFGGQGGDTQYF
cdr3_nt: TGCGCCAGCAGCTTCGGGGGCCAGGGGGGAGATACGCAGTATTTT

clone_size: few
cdr3_length: 18
d_call: TRBD1
v_call: TRBV28
j_call: TRBJ1-1
cdr3_aa: CASSPRGRTGVRNTEAFF
cdr3_nt: TGTGCCAGCAGTCCAAGGGGGCGGACAGGGGTGAGGAACACTGAAGCTTTCTTT

clone_size: -
cdr3_length: 13
d_call: TRBD1
v_call: TRBV2
j_call: TRBJ1-2
cdr3_aa: CASNSWTGDGYTF
cdr3_nt: TGTGCCAGCAATTCTTGGACAGGGGATGGCTACACCTTC

clone_size: many
cdr3_length: 15
d_call: -
v_call: TRBV28
j_call: TRBJ2-1
cdr3_aa: CASSLGGRTYNEQFF
cdr3_nt: TGTGCCAGCAGTTTAGGTGGGAGGACTTACAATGAGCAGTTCTTC

clone_size: -
cdr3_length: 16
d_call: -
v_call: TRBV3-1
j_call: TRBJ2-2
cdr3_aa: CASSQGEARNTGELFF
cdr3_nt: TGTGCCAGCAGCCAAGGTGAGGCGAGAAACACCGGGGAGCTGTTTTTT

clone_size: -
cdr3_length: 14
d_call: TRBD1
v_call: TRBV27
j_call: TRBJ2-1
cdr3_aa: CASSPDREYNEQFF
cdr3_nt: TGTGCCAGCAGTCCCGACAGGGAGTACAATGAGCAGTTCTTC

clone_size: -
cdr3_length: 13
d_call: TRBD2
v_call: TRBV12-3/TRBV12-4
j_call: TRBJ2-7
cdr3_aa: CASGSGTSYEQYF
cdr3_nt: TGTGCCAGCGGGAGCGGGACCTCCTACGAGCAGTACTTC

clone_size: many
cdr3_length: 14
d_call: -
v_call: TRBV27
j_call: TRBJ2-7
cdr3_aa: CASSLSPGNYEQYF
cdr3_nt: TGTGCCAGCAGTTTATCTCCGGGAAACTACGAGCAGTACTTC

clone_size: -
cdr3_length: 15
d_call: TRBD2
v_call: TRBV5-1
j_call: TRBJ2-3
cdr3_aa: CTSTKDLAGEDTQYF
cdr3_nt: TGCACCAGCACCAAGGATCTAGCGGGGGAGGATACGCAGTATTTT